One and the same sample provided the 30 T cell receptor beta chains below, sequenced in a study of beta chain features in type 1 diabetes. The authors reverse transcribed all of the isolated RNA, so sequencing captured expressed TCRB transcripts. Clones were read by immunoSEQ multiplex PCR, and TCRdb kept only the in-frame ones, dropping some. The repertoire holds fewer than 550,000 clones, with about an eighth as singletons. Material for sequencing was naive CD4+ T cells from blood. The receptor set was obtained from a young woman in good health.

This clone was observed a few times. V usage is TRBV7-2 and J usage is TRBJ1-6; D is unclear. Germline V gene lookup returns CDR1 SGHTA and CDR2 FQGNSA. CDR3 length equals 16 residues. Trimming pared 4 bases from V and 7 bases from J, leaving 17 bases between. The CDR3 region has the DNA TGTGCCAGCAGCTCCCGGGCCGCTAGGAACAATTCACCCCTCCACTTT. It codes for CASSSRAARNNSPLHF.

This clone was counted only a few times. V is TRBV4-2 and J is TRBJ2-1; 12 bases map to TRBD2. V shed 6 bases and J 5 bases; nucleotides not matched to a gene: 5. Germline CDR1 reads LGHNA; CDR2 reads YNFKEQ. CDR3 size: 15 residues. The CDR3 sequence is CASSETSGSHNEQFF. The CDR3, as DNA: TGTGCCAGCAGTGAGACTAGCGGGAGCCACAATGAGCAGTTCTTC.

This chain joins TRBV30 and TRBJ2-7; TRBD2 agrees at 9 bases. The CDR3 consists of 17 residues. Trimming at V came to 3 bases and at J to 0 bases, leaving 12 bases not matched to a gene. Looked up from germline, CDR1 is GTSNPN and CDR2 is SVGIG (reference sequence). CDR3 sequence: CAWSRGRSGLASYEQYF. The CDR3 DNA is TGTGCCTGGAGCCGGGGGCGTTCGGGACTAGCCTCCTACGAGCAGTACTTC.

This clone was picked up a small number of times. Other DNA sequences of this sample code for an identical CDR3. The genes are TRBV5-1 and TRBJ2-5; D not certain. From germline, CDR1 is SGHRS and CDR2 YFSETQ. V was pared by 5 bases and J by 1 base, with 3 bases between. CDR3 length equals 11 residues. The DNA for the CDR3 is TGCGCCAGCAGTCTCCAAGAGACCCAGTACTTC. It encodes CASSLQETQYF.

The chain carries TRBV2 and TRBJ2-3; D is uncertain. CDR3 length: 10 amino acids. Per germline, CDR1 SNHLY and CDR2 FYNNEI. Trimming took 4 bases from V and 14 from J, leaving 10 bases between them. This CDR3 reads CASSVRVLYF. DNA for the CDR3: TGTGCCAGCAGTGTCCGGGTTCTGTATTTT.

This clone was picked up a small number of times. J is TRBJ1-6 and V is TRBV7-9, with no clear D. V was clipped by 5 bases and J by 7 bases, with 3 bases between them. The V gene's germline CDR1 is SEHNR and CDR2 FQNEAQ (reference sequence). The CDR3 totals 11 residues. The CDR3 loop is CASSRNSPLHF. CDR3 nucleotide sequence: TGTGCCAGCAGCCGGAATTCACCCCTCCACTTT.

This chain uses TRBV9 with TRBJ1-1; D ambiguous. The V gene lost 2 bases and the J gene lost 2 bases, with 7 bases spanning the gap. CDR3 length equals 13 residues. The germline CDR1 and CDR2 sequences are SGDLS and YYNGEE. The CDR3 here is CASSVSQNTEAFF. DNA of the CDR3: TGTGCCAGCAGCGTCTCGCAAAACACTGAAGCTTTCTTT.

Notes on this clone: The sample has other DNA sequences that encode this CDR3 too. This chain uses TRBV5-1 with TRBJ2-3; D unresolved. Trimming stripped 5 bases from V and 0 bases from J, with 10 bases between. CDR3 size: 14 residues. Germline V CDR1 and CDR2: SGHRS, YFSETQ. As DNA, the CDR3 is TGCGCCAGCAGTCTGGGAACTAGCACAGATACGCAGTATTTT. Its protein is CASSLGTSTDTQYF. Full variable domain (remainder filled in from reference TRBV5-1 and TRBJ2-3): KAGVTQTPRYLIKTRGQQVTLSCSPISGHRSVSWYQQTPGQGLQFLFEYFSETQRNKGNFPGRFSGRQFSNSRSEMNVSTLELGDSALYLCASSLGTSTDTQYFGPGTRLTVL.

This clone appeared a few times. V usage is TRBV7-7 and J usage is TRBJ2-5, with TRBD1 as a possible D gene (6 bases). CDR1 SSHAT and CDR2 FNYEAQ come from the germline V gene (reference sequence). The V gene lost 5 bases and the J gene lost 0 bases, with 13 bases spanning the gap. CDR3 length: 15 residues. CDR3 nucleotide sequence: TGTGCCAGCAGCGAACAGGGCTACTACCAAGAGACCCAGTACTTC. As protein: CASSEQGYYQETQYF.

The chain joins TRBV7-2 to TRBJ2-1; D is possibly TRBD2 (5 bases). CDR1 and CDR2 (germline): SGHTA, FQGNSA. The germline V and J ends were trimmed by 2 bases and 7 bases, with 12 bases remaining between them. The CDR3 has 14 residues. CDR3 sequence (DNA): TGTGCCAGCAGCTTACGGGATTACGTGAATGAGCAGTTCTTC. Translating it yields CASSLRDYVNEQFF.

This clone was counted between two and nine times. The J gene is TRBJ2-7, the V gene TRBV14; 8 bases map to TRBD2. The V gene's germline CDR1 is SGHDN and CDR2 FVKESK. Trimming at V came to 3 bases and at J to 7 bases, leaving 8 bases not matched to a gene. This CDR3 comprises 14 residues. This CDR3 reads CASSHRAGGGEQYF. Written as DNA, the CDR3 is TGTGCCAGCAGCCATCGGGCGGGAGGAGGTGAGCAGTACTTC.

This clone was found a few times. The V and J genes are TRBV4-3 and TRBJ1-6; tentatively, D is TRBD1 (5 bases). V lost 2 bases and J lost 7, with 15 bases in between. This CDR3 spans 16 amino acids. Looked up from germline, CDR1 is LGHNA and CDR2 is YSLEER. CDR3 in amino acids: CASSQILQGSNSPLHF. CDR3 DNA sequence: TGCGCCAGCAGCCAAATCTTGCAGGGCTCAAATTCACCCCTCCACTTT.

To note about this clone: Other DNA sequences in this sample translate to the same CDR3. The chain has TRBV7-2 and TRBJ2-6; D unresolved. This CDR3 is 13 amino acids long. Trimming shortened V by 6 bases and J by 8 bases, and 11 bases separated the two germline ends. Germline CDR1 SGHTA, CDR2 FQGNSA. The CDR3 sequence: CASSPLVTNVLTF. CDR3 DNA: TGTGCCAGCAGTCCCCTAGTAACCAACGTCCTGACTTTC.

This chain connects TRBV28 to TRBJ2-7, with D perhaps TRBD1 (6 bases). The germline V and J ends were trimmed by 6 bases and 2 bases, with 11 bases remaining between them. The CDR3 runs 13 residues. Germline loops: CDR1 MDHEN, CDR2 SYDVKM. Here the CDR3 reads CASSNRAPYEQYV. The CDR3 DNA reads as TGTGCCAGCAGCAACAGGGCCCCCTACGAGCAGTACGTC.

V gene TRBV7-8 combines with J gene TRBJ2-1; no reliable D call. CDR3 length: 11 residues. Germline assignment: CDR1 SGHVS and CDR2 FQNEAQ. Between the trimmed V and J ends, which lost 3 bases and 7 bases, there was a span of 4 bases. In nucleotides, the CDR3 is TGTGCCAGCAGCTTTCTAAATGAGCAGTTCTTC. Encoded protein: CASSFLNEQFF.

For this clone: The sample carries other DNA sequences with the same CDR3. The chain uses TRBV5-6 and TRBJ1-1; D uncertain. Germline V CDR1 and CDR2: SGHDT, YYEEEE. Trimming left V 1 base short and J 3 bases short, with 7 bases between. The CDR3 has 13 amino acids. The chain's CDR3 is CASSLYGYTEAFF. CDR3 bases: TGTGCCAGCAGCTTGTACGGCTACACTGAAGCTTTCTTT.

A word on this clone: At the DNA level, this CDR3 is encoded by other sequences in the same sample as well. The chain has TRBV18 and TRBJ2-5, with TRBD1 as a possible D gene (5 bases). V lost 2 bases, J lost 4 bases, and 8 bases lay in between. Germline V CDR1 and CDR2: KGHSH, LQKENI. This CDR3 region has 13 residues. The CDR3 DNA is TGTGCCAGCTCACCAGCAGGGCGAGAGACCCAGTACTTC. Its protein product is CASSPAGRETQYF. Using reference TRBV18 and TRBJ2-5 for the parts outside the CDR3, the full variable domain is NAGVMQNPRHLVRRRGQEARLRCSPMKGHSHVYWYRQLPEEGLKFMVYLQKENIIDESGMPKERFSAEFPKEGPSILRIQQVVRGDSAAYFCASSPAGRETQYFGPGTRLLVL.

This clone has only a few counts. The CDR3 is CASIQQGALGTDTQYF. In DNA form, the CDR3 reads TGTGCCAGCATACAACAGGGGGCTTTGGGCACAGATACGCAGTATTTT. The chain carries TRBV7-2 and TRBJ2-3; 9 bases align to TRBD1. Germline loops: CDR1 SGHTA, CDR2 FQGNSA. This CDR3 spans 16 amino acids. With V trimmed by 7 bases and J by 1 base, 9 bases remained unmatched.

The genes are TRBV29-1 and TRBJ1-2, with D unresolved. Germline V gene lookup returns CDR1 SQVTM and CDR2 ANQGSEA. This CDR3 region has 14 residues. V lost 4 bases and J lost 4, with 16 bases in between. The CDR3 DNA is TGCAGCGTTGTCTTGATGGGCCGCGGCTATGGCTACACCTTC. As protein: CSVVLMGRGYGYTF.

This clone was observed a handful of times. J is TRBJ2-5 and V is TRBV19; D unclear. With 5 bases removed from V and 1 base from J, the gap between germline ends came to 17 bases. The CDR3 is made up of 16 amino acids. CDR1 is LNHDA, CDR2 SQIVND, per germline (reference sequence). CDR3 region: CASSLNLGTPQETQYF. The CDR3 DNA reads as TGTGCCAGTAGTTTGAATTTGGGCACCCCCCAAGAGACCCAGTACTTC. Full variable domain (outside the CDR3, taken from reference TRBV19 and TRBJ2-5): DGGITQSPKYLFRKEGQNVTLSCEQNLNHDAMYWYRQDPGQGLRLIYYSQIVNDFQKGDIAEGYSVSREKKESFPLTVTSAQKNPTAFYLCASSLNLGTPQETQYFGPGTRLLVL.

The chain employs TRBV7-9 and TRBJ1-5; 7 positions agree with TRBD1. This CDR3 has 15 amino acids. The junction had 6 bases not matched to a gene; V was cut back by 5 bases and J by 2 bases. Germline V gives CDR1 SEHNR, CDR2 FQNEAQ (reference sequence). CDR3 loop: CASSPDRVGNQPQHF. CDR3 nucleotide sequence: TGTGCCAGCAGCCCAGACAGGGTCGGCAATCAGCCCCAGCATTTT.

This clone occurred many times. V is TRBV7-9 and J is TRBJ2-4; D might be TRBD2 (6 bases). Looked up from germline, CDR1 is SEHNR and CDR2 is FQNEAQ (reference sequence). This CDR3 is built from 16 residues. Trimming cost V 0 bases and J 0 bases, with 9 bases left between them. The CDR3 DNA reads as TGTGCCAGCAGCTTAGCGGAGCGGGTAGCCAAAAACATTCAGTACTTC. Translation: CASSLAERVAKNIQYF.

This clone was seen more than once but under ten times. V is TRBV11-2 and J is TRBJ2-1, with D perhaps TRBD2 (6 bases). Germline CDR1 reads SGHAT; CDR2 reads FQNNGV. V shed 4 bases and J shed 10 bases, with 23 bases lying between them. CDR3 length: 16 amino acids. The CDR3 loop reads CASSYRTQGGPPEQFF. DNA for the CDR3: TGTGCCAGCAGCTACAGGACCCAGGGAGGCCCTCCGGAGCAGTTCTTC.

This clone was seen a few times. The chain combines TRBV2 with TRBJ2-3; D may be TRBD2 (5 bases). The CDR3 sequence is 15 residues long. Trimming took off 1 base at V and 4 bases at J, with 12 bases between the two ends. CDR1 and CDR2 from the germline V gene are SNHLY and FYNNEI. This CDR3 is CASSEGVGVSDTQYF. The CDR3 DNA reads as TGTGCCAGCAGTGAAGGGGTGGGAGTTTCAGATACGCAGTATTTT. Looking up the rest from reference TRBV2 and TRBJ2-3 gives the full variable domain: EPEVTQTPSHQVTQMGQEVILRCVPISNHLYFYWYRQILGQKVEFLVSFYNNEISEKSEIFDDQFSVERPDGSNFTLKIRSTKLEDSAMYFCASSEGVGVSDTQYFGPGTRLTVL.

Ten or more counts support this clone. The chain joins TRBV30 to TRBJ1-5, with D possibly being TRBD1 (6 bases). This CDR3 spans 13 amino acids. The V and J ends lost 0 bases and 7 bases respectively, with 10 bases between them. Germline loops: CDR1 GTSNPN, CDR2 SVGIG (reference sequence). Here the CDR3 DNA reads TGTGCCTGGAGTGTACAGGGTGAACAGCCCCAGCATTTT. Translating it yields CAWSVQGEQPQHF.

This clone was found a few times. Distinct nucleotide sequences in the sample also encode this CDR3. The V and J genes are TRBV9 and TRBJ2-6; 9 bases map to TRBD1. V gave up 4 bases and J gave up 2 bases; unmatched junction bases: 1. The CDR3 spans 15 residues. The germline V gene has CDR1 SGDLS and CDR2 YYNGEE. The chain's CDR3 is CASSRDRAGANVLTF. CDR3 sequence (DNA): TGTGCCAGCAGCAGGGACAGGGCTGGGGCCAACGTCCTGACTTTC.

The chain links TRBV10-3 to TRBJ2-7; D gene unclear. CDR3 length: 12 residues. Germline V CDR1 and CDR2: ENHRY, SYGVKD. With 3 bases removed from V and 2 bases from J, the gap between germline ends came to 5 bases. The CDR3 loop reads CAISESTYEQYF. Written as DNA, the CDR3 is TGTGCCATCAGTGAATCAACCTACGAGCAGTACTTC.

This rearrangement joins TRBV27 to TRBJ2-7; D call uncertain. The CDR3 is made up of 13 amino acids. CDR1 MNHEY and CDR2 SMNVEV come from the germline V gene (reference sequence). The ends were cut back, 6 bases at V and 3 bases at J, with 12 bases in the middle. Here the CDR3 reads CASRRTARYEQYF. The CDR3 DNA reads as TGTGCCAGCAGGCGGACGGCCCGCTACGAGCAGTACTTC.

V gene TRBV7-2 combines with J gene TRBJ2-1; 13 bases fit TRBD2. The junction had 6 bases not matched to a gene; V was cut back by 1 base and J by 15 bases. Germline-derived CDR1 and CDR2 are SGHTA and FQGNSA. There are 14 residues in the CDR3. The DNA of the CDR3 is TGTGCCAGCAGCTTAGGGACTAGCGGGGGTAATCTGTTCTTC. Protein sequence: CASSLGTSGGNLFF. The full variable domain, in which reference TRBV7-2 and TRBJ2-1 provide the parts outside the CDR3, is GAGVSQSPSNKVTEKGKDVELRCDPISGHTALYWYRQSLGQGLEFLIYFQGNSAPDKSGLPSDRFSAERTGGSVSTLTIQRTQQEDSAVYLCASSLGTSGGNLFFGPGTRLTVL.

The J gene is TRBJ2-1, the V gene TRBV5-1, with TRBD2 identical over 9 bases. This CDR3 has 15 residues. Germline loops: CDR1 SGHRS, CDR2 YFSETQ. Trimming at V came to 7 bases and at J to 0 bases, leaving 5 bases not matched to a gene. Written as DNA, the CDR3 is TGCGCCAGCTCTAGCGGGAAACTCTCCTACAATGAGCAGTTCTTC. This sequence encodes CASSSGKLSYNEQFF.